The TCR beta chain described here comes from a study of beta chain features in type 1 diabetes (dated by TCRdb to the late 2010s). Context from the whole study: No differences in mean age, gender distribution, total cell number or subset yield were found between patients and healthy donors. A total of roughly 100 million sorted cells were examined across all samples, and the number of cells per subset was strongly correlated with RNA yield. In the study, TCRB repertoires of sorted circulating CD4+ T cell subsets from recently diagnosed type 1 diabetes patients were compared with those of matched healthy donors. Naive and central memory subsets were obtained from all 30 or so donors, but regulatory and stem cell-like memory subsets were isolated from only 8 patients and roughly 8 healthy donors. What the study reported, not specific to this receptor: At VDJ recombination sites, patients with type 1 diabetes made fewer insertions and deleted more nucleotides, a pattern implying thymic rearrangement abnormalities. Only small numbers of individuals were included in the HLA sub-analyses, which left unresolved whether HLA type had any influence on TCRB rearrangement. In all four CD4+ subsets, TCRB CDR3 length was moderately but significantly shorter in type 1 diabetes patients. Shorter templates might have been favored by PCR, but patient and control samples were amplified and corrected together, so both groups would have been affected equally by any skew. Naive, central memory and regulatory TCRB repertoires appeared to be more alike among patients than among healthy donors. Because cDNA was sequenced instead of genomic DNA, highly expressing activated cells could be over-represented, though the groups showed no difference in activation or CD3 levels.

The entire amount of isolated RNA was reverse transcribed using the High Capacity cDNA Reverse Transcription Kit, so the sequenced TCRB transcripts were expressed ones. Deep immunoSEQ sequencing was performed on naive, central memory and regulatory T cell samples, with an average of around 3.5 million total reads per sample. Sorted cells were lysed in RLT buffer and RNA was extracted with DNase-treated RNeasy Micro or Mini kits, depending on cell number. To prevent cross-contamination, every cell subset was processed on its own, while patient and healthy donor samples were processed together. The immunoSEQ multiplex PCR was used to amplify TCRB sequences from cDNA, yielding 87-bp fragments that span the CDR3 region. Sequencing of the amplicons was performed on the Illumina HiSeq platform. The study's processing was this. Synthetic template baselines were used to correct PCR bias computationally, reads within Hamming distance 2 were collapsed together, and singletons that could not be merged were discarded. Reads were aligned against IMGT to assign V, D and J genes, CDR3 length and insertions or deletions at six rearrangement sites. Within each subset, clonotype counts were normalized to sorted cell number, and only after that were true diversity and Gini coefficients computed with the tcR R package. The overlap coefficient, calculated on TCRB nucleotide sequences, was used to measure repertoire sharing. Out-of-frame TCRB sequences from naive cells were analyzed as a proxy for the pre-selection repertoire. Imported from immuneACCESS, the table was reduced by TCRdb to in-frame sequences with V and J called. These copies leave out some clones; in studies compared against another copy, an unresolved V gene accounts for under half, and the cause of the remainder is not known. That table is the source of V, J and clone size, and D and trimming were worked out from the DNA. The sample contains roughly 240,000 clones, 24% of them found a single time. Roughly 0.013% of the sample goes to the ten largest clones.

Comments on this clone: Its specific antigen is unknown. The record has no base qualities; no much larger clone is one base away.

In the germline V gene, CDR1 corresponds to SGDLS and CDR2 to YYNGEE. V is cut back by 3 bases and J by 4 bases, with 10 bases in the junction unmatched. The CDR3 goes from the cysteine to the phenylalanine over 17 residues. The sequence is cut down to CDR3 DNA, 51 bases in frame from base 1. From each donor, a single peripheral blood sample of about 120 mL on average was drawn into heparinised tubes. Naive, central memory, regulatory and stem cell-like memory CD4+ T cells were sorted on a BD FACSAria II using a panel including CD45RO, CCR7, CD25, CD127, CD95 and CD27. A purity above 98% was achieved for all sorted populations. PBMCs were isolated right away by Lymphoprep density gradient centrifugation and were stained directly, without culture. To minimize batch effects, samples were stained and sorted in pairs, one healthy donor with one patient per experiment.

Sequencing was carried out using naive CD4+ T cells from blood. The cell subset or site tag for this specimen amounts to: true naive CD4+ T cells. This receptor was identified in a woman aged 25-40 years with type 1 diabetes. The V gene is TRBV9 and the J gene is TRBJ2-6, and TRBD1 aligns with 7 junction nucleotides. The sequenced DNA: TGTGCCAGCAGCGGTTCCTATGGGACAGCCGGGGCCAACGTCCTGACTTTC. It translates to CASSGSYGTAGANVLTF.